The sequence of this T cell receptor beta chain was determined in a study of spatial heterogeneity in lung cancer (dated by TCRdb to about 2019). Background on the whole study: More beta-chain than alpha-chain transcripts were consistently detected, likely reflecting higher beta-chain transcript abundance. At surgery, 200 to 250 tumor regions, 63 to 70 matched nontumor lung samples and fewer than 60 PBMC samples were TCR-sequenced for both alpha and beta chains. Nonsynonymous mutation counts, determined by whole-exome sequencing of tumor tissue, were related to features of the TCR repertoire. The study quantitatively compared TCR alpha and beta repertoires across multiple tumor regions, matched nontumor lung and blood in non-small cell lung cancer. In tumor regions, TCR transcript counts showed a strong correlation with a T cell transcriptional module score from matched bulk RNA-seq. In the raw uncorrected reads, each unique combination of TCR and UMI appeared more than ten times on average.

The method behind the library was 5' RACE. The sample was run on a NextSeq 500. In the TCR library protocol, a unique molecular identifier was attached to each TCR cDNA molecule so that PCR and sequencing errors could be corrected. In the paper's pipeline: Decombinator tools were used for TCR identification, UMI-based error correction and CDR3 extraction. Expanded TCRs were defined as those above a frequency of 2 per 1,000, corresponding to the top 1% of the tumor frequency distribution. Expanded tumor TCRs were classed as regional if statistically deemed absent (corrected P<0.05) from at least one tumor region, otherwise ubiquitous. Renyi diversity was computed with the R vegan package after each repertoire had been subsampled 100 times to 5,000 TCRs. CDR3 similarity networks were built from amino acid triplet string-kernel similarity, with CDR3s being connected when pairwise similarity was above 0.82. TCRdb applied fastp at Q25 and MiXCR to the public reads, then kept only in-frame beta chains. Rows with one shared CDR3 protein collapse into an entry with the most common genes and DNA. It is TCRdb's table, rather than the study itself, that gives the V and J calls and clone size. Here the sample has roughly 6,400 distinct CDR3 sequences; around 7.1% occur a single time. Together, the top ten hold approximately 12% of the sample.

Judged by its sample share, this clonotype qualifies as medium-sized (0.01 to 0.1%). The antigen it binds to is not known. Per-base quality was not reported, and no clone a single base away is much larger than it. The CDR3 runs 15 amino acids, cysteine and phenylalanine included. The CDR3 DNA has 45 bases and is translated from base 1. Germline trimming: 4 bases from V, 2 bases from J; junction bases outside gene matches: 8. CDR1 and CDR2 are read off the germline V gene (reference sequence) as DFQATT and SNEGSKA. The full study reports these points: Confirming at a functional level the hypothesis that regional TCRs recognize regional mutations was considered to require additional single-cell paired TCR alpha and beta sequencing. Estimated TCR-seq coverage of tumor T cells was only about 7.4% for alpha chains and roughly 13% for beta chains. A correlation was observed between the number of expanded intratumoral alpha and beta TCRs and the tumor nonsynonymous mutation count. The count of ubiquitous expanded TCRs correlated with the count of ubiquitous nonsynonymous mutations, and the count of regional expanded TCRs correlated with the count of regional nonsynonymous mutations.

What this sample's time point label stands for: sample taken at primary tumor resection. The donors were some 76 patients from the lung TRACERx cohort who had early-stage, untreated non-small cell lung cancer. Without any cell sorting, TCR sequencing was performed on whole RNA extracted either from tumor and nontumor lung tissue or from cryopreserved PBMC samples. A patient was chosen for TCR sequencing only when enough RNA was available from at least two tumor regions. Before selection, tumor and adjacent nontumor lung specimens were reviewed by a lung pathologist. The chain uses TRBV20-1 and TRBJ2-7; 10 central bases correspond to TRBD1. The origin of this receptor is a male donor with early-stage non-small cell lung cancer. Here the sequenced sample was lung tumor tissue, taken at surgery. CDR3 protein: CSATPQTGGPYEQYF. The DNA sequence is TGCAGTGCTACACCTCAGACAGGGGGCCCCTACGAGCAGTACTTC.